This T cell receptor (beta chain) was sequenced for a study of shared clonotypes between healthy human individuals. Measured with immunoSEQ multiplex PCR; TCRdb has only the in-frame clones, and not every one. The sample records approximately 100,000 clones, 68% being singletons. A remark on this clone: Its antigen is not identified.

Whole-study findings and limits: Compared with clonotypes that all four donors shared, non-shared clonotypes had lower generation probabilities.

CD45RO+ cells were combined with CCR7-negative CD45RA+ TemRA cells to form CD8 memory. The germline V and J ends were trimmed by 5 bases and 7 bases, with 21 bases remaining between them. CDR1 and CDR2 from the germline V gene are SGHTA and FQGNSA. CDR3 length: 15 amino acids. The sequence came from a woman aged 25 to 39 in good health. The source material was memory CD8+ T cells sorted from blood. This sample's subset: CD45RO+ cells pooled with CCR7-negative TemRA cells. V and J are TRBV7-2 and TRBJ2-7; D perhaps matches TRBD1 (6 bases). The chain's CDR3 is CASSKRQVRSGEQYF. The CDR3 DNA reads TGTGCCAGCAGCAAAAGACAGGTCCGATCGGGAGAGCAGTACTTC.